One sample yielded the 28 T cell receptor beta chains listed below, sequenced in a study of blood T cells in healthy people across ages. Through a sample-barcoded 5' primer and a J-beta primer mix, a second PCR was run for roughly 6 to 11 cycles. TCRdb re-called the 5' RACE reads with MiXCR, one entry per CDR3 protein. Of around 1,800,000 distinct CDR3 sequences listed, 30% to 40% were seen once; the top ten hold roughly 23%. Sequencing was performed on blood. Receptors were obtained from a human donor in good health.

The CDR3 loop is CASSGSRGSGANVLTF. CDR3 DNA sequence: TGTGCCAGCAGTGGTTCCCGGGGCTCTGGGGCCAACGTCCTGACTTTC. The rearrangement joins TRBV27 to TRBJ2-6, with D perhaps TRBD2 (5 bases). The germline gives CDR1 MNHEY, CDR2 SMNVEV (reference sequence). CDR3 size: 16 residues. V gave up 5 bases and J gave up 0 bases, with 11 bases separating them.

This clonotype was detected ten times or more. This chain uses TRBV6-2 or TRBV6-3 with TRBJ2-1, with 11 bases that match TRBD2. The CDR3 is 17 amino acids. V lost 4 bases, J lost 4 bases, and 9 bases stayed unmatched. From germline, CDR1 is MNHEY and CDR2 SVGEGT. The CDR3 is CASSFSGTSGLYNEQFF. CDR3 bases: TGTGCCAGCAGTTTTTCCGGGACTAGCGGACTTTACAATGAGCAGTTCTTC.

This CDR3 reads CATVSEGYGYTF. CDR3 coding DNA: TGTGCCACCGTTTCGGAAGGCTATGGCTACACCTTC. J is TRBJ1-2 and V is TRBV3-1, with D unresolved. Trimming removed 10 bases at V and 4 bases at J, with 13 bases between. Germline V lookup: CDR1 LGHDT, CDR2 YNNKEL (reference sequence). This CDR3 spans 12 amino acids.

The V and J genes are TRBV6-4 and TRBJ1-1, with TRBD1 matching 8 bases. The germline CDR1 and CDR2 sequences are MRHNA and SNTAGT. V shed 5 bases, J shed 10 bases, and the junction held 6 bases outside the gene matches. The CDR3 spans 12 residues. The chain's CDR3 is CASSPTGTGAFF. The CDR3 DNA follows: TGTGCCAGCAGTCCTACCGGGACAGGAGCTTTCTTT.

V usage is TRBV6-2 or TRBV6-3 and J usage is TRBJ2-3; TRBD2 matches at 9 bases. J gave up 6 bases and V 5 bases, and 12 bases lay outside the gene matches. CDR1 MNHEY and CDR2 SVGEGT come from the germline V gene. CDR3 size: 16 residues. The CDR3 reads CASSLGGLARWDTQYF. CDR3 coding DNA: TGTGCCAGCAGTCTGGGAGGACTAGCGAGGTGGGATACGCAGTATTTT.

This clonotype was picked up a small number of times. CDR3 coding DNA: TGTGCCAGCAGTCGTGGGCAGGCCTTCTACGAGCAGTACTTC. This codes for CASSRGQAFYEQYF. The genes are TRBV7-2 and TRBJ2-7; D gene uncertain. CDR3 length: 14 amino acids. V gave up 6 bases and J gave up 3 bases, with 15 bases separating them. Germline V gene lookup returns CDR1 SGHTA and CDR2 FQGNSA. The entire variable domain, with the rest obtained from reference TRBV7-2 and TRBJ2-7, is as follows: GAGVSQSPSNKVTEKGKDVELRCDPISGHTALYWYRQSLGQGLEFLIYFQGNSAPDKSGLPSDRFSAERTGGSVSTLTIQRTQQEDSAVYLCASSRGQAFYEQYFGPGTRLTVT.

This clonotype has more than one count but fewer than ten. The rearrangement uses TRBV20-1 and TRBJ2-3; D is uncertain. Germline CDR1 reads DFQATT; CDR2 reads SNEGSKA (reference sequence). The ends were cut back, 6 bases at V and 2 bases at J, with 18 bases in the middle. This CDR3 is built from 15 residues. The CDR3 DNA reads as TGCAGTGCACCAAACCGGGCTTACGACACAGATACGCAGTATTTT. Translation: CSAPNRAYDTDTQYF.

The chain has TRBV10-3 and TRBJ2-5; 11 bases line up with TRBD1. The CDR3 has 14 amino acids. V dropped 4 bases and J dropped 3; count of bases not matched to a gene: 1. Germline V gene data show CDR1 as ENHRY and CDR2 as SYGVKD. For the CDR3, the DNA is TGTGCCATCAGTGGGGACAGGGGGGAAGAGACCCAGTACTTC. Its translation: CAISGDRGEETQYF.

The chain employs TRBV20-1 and TRBJ2-3; tentatively, D is TRBD2 (7 bases). This CDR3 is built from 15 residues. V gave up 2 bases and J gave up 7 bases, with 19 bases separating them. CDR1 and CDR2 from the germline V gene are DFQATT and SNEGSKA (reference sequence). The DNA of the CDR3 is TGCAGTGCTAGATCCCCTAAGGGAGGGGGAAATACGCAGTATTTT. Its translation: CSARSPKGGGNTQYF.

The gene calls are TRBV7-9 and TRBJ2-5, with 9 bases lining up with TRBD1. This CDR3 comprises 17 residues. V dropped 3 bases and J dropped 5; count of bases not matched to a gene: 13. CDR1 is SEHNR and CDR2 is FQNEAQ in the germline V gene (reference sequence). CDR3 nucleotide sequence: TGTGCCAGCAGCTTTCCCGGGACAGGGAAAGTTGGTGAGACCCAGTACTTC. It translates to CASSFPGTGKVGETQYF. Using reference TRBV7-9 and TRBJ2-5 for the parts outside the CDR3, the full variable domain is DTGVSQNPRHKITKRGQNVTFRCDPISEHNRLYWYRQTLGQGPEFLTYFQNEAQLEKSRLLSDRFSAERPKGSFSTLEIQRTEQGDSAMYLCASSFPGTGKVGETQYFGPGTRLLVL.

The J gene is TRBJ2-3, the V gene TRBV4-3; D remains ambiguous. Germline values: CDR1 LGHNA, CDR2 YSLEER. Trimming left V 0 bases short and J 2 bases short, with 12 bases between. The CDR3 covers 16 residues. CDR3 DNA sequence: TGCGCCAGCAGCCAAGACATTTCCGGGTTCACAGATACGCAGTATTTT. This codes for CASSQDISGFTDTQYF.

The rearrangement uses TRBV4-1 and TRBJ1-1, with 7 bases aligning to TRBD1. Germline V lookup: CDR1 MGHRA, CDR2 YSYEKL. J lost 7 bases, V lost 4 bases, and 12 bases had no gene match. There are 15 residues in the CDR3. CDR3 coding DNA: TGCGCCAGCAGCCTCGCTCCCGGGACAGACTTTGAAGCTTTCTTT. As protein: CASSLAPGTDFEAFF.

The chain uses TRBV7-2 and TRBJ2-1; 13 bases line up with TRBD2. Germline V gene data show CDR1 as SGHTA and CDR2 as FQGNSA. Losses at the gene ends were 5 bases for V and 8 bases for J; bases not matched to a gene: 6. The CDR3 consists of 15 residues. The CDR3 region has the DNA TGTGCCAGCAGCGATACTAGCGGGGGGGCCTATGAGCAGTTCTTC. Translating it yields CASSDTSGGAYEQFF.

As regards this clonotype: The junction and the germline gene differ at one end; a read error may be behind it. The gene calls are TRBV9 and TRBJ1-1; TRBD1 might be the D (6 bases). Germline V gene data show CDR1 as SGDLS and CDR2 as YYNGEE. The CDR3 extends over 13 amino acids. The CDR3, as DNA: TGTGCCAGCAGCTCCGGACAGAACTCTGAAGCTTTCTTT. The encoded protein is CASSSGQNSEAFF.

The rearrangement uses TRBV4-3 and TRBJ2-3; 9 bases align to TRBD2. J gave up 6 bases and V 1 base, and 17 bases lay outside the gene matches. The V gene's germline CDR1 is LGHNA and CDR2 YSLEER. This CDR3 is 19 amino acids long. The CDR3 nucleotides read TGCGCCAGCAGCCAAGTTTCTAGCGGGGTTGTTGGATCCGACGATACGCAGTATTTT. It codes for CASSQVSSGVVGSDDTQYF.

This rearrangement joins TRBV28 to TRBJ1-2, with 9 positions matching TRBD1. The CDR3 is 16 residues long. Looked up from germline, CDR1 is MDHEN and CDR2 is SYDVKM. V trimming: 1 base; J trimming: 8 bases; junction bases outside the gene matches: 11. The CDR3 region is CASSLSGTGSLRGYTF. The CDR3 nucleotides read TGTGCCAGCAGTTTATCTGGGACAGGGAGTTTAAGAGGCTACACCTTC.

On this clonotype itself: Germline and junction disagree at one end, which may indicate a read error. The genes are TRBV12-3 or TRBV12-4 and TRBJ2-3; TRBD2 matches 12 bases. This CDR3 is 20 amino acids long. CDR3 residues: CASSRVPRLAGVERADTQYF. In DNA, the CDR3 is TGTGCCAGCAGCCGTGTTCCGAGACTAGCGGGGGTGGAGCGCGCAGATACGCAGTATTTC.

There are a few counts of this clonotype. This chain links TRBV7-2 with TRBJ2-4; TRBD2 is a possible D gene (5 bases). Germline lookup yields CDR1 SGHTA and CDR2 FQGNSA. This CDR3 is built from 13 residues. Trimming stripped 3 bases from V and 8 bases from J, with 11 bases between. The CDR3 loop reads CASSLPSRDIQYF. CDR3 nucleotide sequence: TGTGCCAGCAGCTTGCCTTCGAGGGACATTCAGTACTTC.

A few counts support this clonotype. The chain recombines TRBV5-6 with TRBJ2-5; 8 positions match TRBD2. The trim removed 4 bases at V and 5 bases at J, leaving 10 bases unmatched. CDR1 is SGHDT, CDR2 YYEEEE, per germline. This CDR3 contains 15 residues. The CDR3 DNA sequence: TGTGCCAGCAGCAGCTTGACTAGCGTGGTGGAGACCCAGTACTTC. It encodes CASSSLTSVVETQYF.

J is TRBJ2-7 and V is TRBV28, with 7 nucleotides matching TRBD2. Germline CDR1 and CDR2: MDHEN and SYDVKM. V lost 5 bases to trimming and J lost 3 bases; unmatched junction nucleotides: 4. There are 13 residues in the CDR3. As DNA, the CDR3 is TGTGCCAGCAGTACGGGAGGTTACTACGAGCAGTACTTC. Protein product: CASSTGGYYEQYF.

J is TRBJ2-1 and V is TRBV5-1; 8 nucleotides agree with TRBD1. J gave up 5 bases and V 3 bases, and 10 bases lay outside the gene matches. This CDR3 spans 16 amino acids. Germline V CDR1 and CDR2: SGHRS, YFSETQ. The CDR3 sequence: CASSSPRTGLDNEQFF. The CDR3 DNA sequence: TGCGCCAGCAGCTCGCCCCGGACAGGGTTGGACAATGAGCAGTTCTTC.

The table lists this clonotype with a few counts. The rearrangement uses TRBV28 and TRBJ1-2, with no clear D. The germline V gene has CDR1 MDHEN and CDR2 SYDVKM. This CDR3 contains 15 residues. V lost 3 bases, J lost 8 bases, and 19 bases lay in between. The DNA of the CDR3 is TGTGCCAGCAGTTTGTCTCCCGGGGTCTCTGGGGGCTACACCTTC. Amino acids: CASSLSPGVSGGYTF.

The chain links TRBV4-3 to TRBJ2-3; D gene ambiguous. Germline V CDR1 and CDR2: LGHNA, YSLEER. The CDR3 totals 15 residues. Between the trimmed V and J ends, which lost 1 base and 2 bases, there was a span of 10 bases. The CDR3 DNA sequence: TGCGCCAGCAGCCAAGGTTTGACAACCACAGATACGCAGTATTTT. Translating gives CASSQGLTTTDTQYF.

The chain employs TRBV21-1 and TRBJ1-5; the tabulated D call, TRBD1, remains unverified against the DNA. TRBV21-1 is described as a pseudogene. CDR3 length: 16 residues. This chain's CDR3 is CASSKRQELSNQPQHF. The DNA for the CDR3 is TGTGCCAGCAGCAAAAGACAGGAACTTAGCAATCAGCCCCAGCATTTT.

As DNA, the CDR3 is TGTGCCAGCAGCTTAAATGAGGGGGGCGGCACCTACAATGAGCAGTTCTTC. It specifies CASSLNEGGGTYNEQFF. The rearrangement links TRBV7-2 to TRBJ2-1; D possibly matches TRBD1 or TRBD2 (6 bases each). The CDR3 is made up of 17 amino acids. CDR1 SGHTA and CDR2 FQGNSA come from the germline V gene. Trimming took off 2 bases at V and 2 bases at J, with 16 bases between the two ends.

The chain joins TRBV5-4 to TRBJ1-2, with 11 bases matching TRBD1. Germline values: CDR1 SGHNT, CDR2 YYREEE (reference sequence). The CDR3 spans 15 residues. V was pared by 4 bases and J by 7 bases, with 9 bases of the junction left unmatched. The CDR3 region has the DNA TGTGCCAGCAGCGGGTGGACAGGGGGCCCGATTGGCTACACCTTC. Its translation: CASSGWTGGPIGYTF.

V is TRBV28 and J is TRBJ1-2; a possible D gene is TRBD1 (5 bases). The CDR3 has 16 residues. Germline values: CDR1 MDHEN, CDR2 SYDVKM. The ends were cut back, 7 bases at V and 4 bases at J, with 22 bases in the middle. CDR3 loop: CASTLGGTPGVYGYTF. The DNA for the CDR3 is TGTGCCAGCACCTTGGGTGGGACCCCGGGAGTCTATGGCTACACCTTC.

The rearrangement links TRBV15 to TRBJ1-2, with D possibly matching TRBD1 (6 bases). V was trimmed by 0 bases and J by 6 bases, leaving 11 bases between them. CDR1 and CDR2 from the germline V gene are LNHNV and YYDKDF (reference sequence). CDR3 size: 14 residues. In DNA form, the CDR3 reads TGTGCCACCAGCAGAGATCGGCCAGGGGATGGCTACACCTTC. It encodes CATSRDRPGDGYTF.